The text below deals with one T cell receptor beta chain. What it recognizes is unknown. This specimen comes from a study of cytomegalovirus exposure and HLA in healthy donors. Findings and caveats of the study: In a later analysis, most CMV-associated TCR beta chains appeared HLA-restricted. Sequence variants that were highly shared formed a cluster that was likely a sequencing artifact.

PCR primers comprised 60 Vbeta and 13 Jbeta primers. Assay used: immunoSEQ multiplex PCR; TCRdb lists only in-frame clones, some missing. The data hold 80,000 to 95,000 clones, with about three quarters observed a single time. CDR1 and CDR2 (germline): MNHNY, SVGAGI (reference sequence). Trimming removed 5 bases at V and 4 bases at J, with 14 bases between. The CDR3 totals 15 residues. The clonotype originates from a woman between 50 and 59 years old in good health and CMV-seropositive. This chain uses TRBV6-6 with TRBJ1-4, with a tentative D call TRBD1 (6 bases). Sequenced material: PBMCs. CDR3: CASSATGTRNEKLFF. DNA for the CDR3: TGTGCCAGCAGTGCTACAGGGACACGTAATGAAAAACTGTTTTTT.